The 21 T cell receptor beta chains below all came from one sample that was sequenced in a study of molecular identifiers for immune sequencing clone quantification (dated by TCRdb to the late 2010s). To prepare the library, PCR was applied. Sequenced on a NextSeq 500. TCRdb reanalyzed the raw reads on its own, using fastp at Q25 for trimming and MiXCR for clone calling, and kept in-frame beta chains. Here each entry gathers all rows of one CDR3 protein and keeps the most common genes and DNA. This sample gives fewer than 350,000 distinct CDR3 sequences in total; under 25% of them show up just once. The ten most abundant clones make up about 0.73% of the sample. The source material was naive CD8+ T cells from blood, with Jurkat cell RNA spiked in. This specimen's cell subset or site label, per the study, means: FACS-sorted CD8+CD4-CCR7+CD45RA+ naive T cells. The receptors derive from a human donor in good health. Some libraries in this study had Jurkat cell RNA spiked in.

Comments on this clonotype: One end of the junction fails to match germline, which may point to a read error. In nucleotides, the CDR3 is TGCGCCAGCAGCCAAGATTTACAGGGGCGATCGGTCTATGGCTACCCCTTC. It is translated as CASSQDLQGRSVYGYPF. This rearrangement joins TRBV4-3 to TRBJ1-2, with 7 bases matching TRBD1. The CDR3 runs to 17 residues. The V gene's germline CDR1 is LGHNA and CDR2 YSLEER.

A word on this clonotype: Lacking the conserved final phenylalanine or tryptophan, this CDR3 likely reflects a read error. The DNA is left out, because the CDR3 cannot be placed on it with certainty; the CDR3 is given as TCRdb lists it. The chain combines TRBV23-1 with TRBJ1-5; the table's D gene call, TRBD1, was not cross checked with the DNA. TRBV23-1 falls under the ORF class, with uncertain function. Counting both end residues, the CDR3 totals 11 amino acids. Here the CDR3 reads CASGQTFRECV.

This clonotype was seen many times. The V gene is TRBV20-1, the J gene TRBJ2-7, with 9 bases fitting TRBD1. The germline V gene encodes CDR1 DFQATT and CDR2 SNEGSKA (reference sequence). Losses at the gene ends were 6 bases for V and 4 bases for J; bases not matched to a gene: 10. This CDR3 is 14 amino acids long. For the CDR3, the DNA is TGCAGTGCACCAGCCGTAGGACAGGGGTACGAGCAGTACTTC. It codes for CSAPAVGQGYEQYF.

This clonotype was seen many times. The rearrangement joins TRBV5-1 to TRBJ2-7; a possible D gene is TRBD2 (7 bases). Germline V gene lookup returns CDR1 SGHRS and CDR2 YFSETQ. V was shortened by 3 bases and J by 0 bases, with 16 bases between the two germline ends. The CDR3 totals 16 residues. The CDR3 DNA reads as TGCGCCAGCAGCTCCCTGGGAGGGGGAAGCTCCTACGAGCAGTACTTC. As protein: CASSSLGGGSSYEQYF.

This clonotype was counted a few times. This chain joins TRBV4-3 and TRBJ1-2, with a tentative D call TRBD1 (5 bases). In germline, CDR1 is LGHNA, CDR2 YSLEER. V was clipped by 0 bases and J by 7 bases, with 12 bases between them. The CDR3 consists of 14 residues. CDR3 bases: TGCGCCAGCAGCCAAGATCTCTCAGGGCCTGGCTACACCTTC. Residues: CASSQDLSGPGYTF.

The CDR3 DNA follows: TGTGCCAGCAGTCCCACTAGCACCAATGAGCAGTTCTTC. Its translation is CASSPTSTNEQFF. The genes are TRBV6-2 or TRBV6-3 and TRBJ2-1; D might be TRBD2 (6 bases). The CDR3 is made up of 13 amino acids. The V and J ends lost 5 bases and 6 bases respectively, with 11 bases between them. Germline loops: CDR1 MNHEY, CDR2 SVGEGT.

The V call is TRBV28, the J call TRBJ1-2; unclear D gene. CDR1 and CDR2 from the germline V gene are MDHEN and SYDVKM. The CDR3 extends over 18 amino acids. Trimming stripped 8 bases from V and 0 bases from J, with 25 bases between. The CDR3 coding sequence is TGTGCCAGCTCGCCGTACCGCGCAGAGGCCTGGTCTAACTATGGCTACACCTTC. It yields the protein CASSPYRAEAWSNYGYTF.

This clonotype was seen many times. V and J are TRBV19 and TRBJ1-1; D is unclear. The germline V gene encodes CDR1 LNHDA and CDR2 SQIVND (reference sequence). The CDR3 covers 13 residues. Trimming took 5 bases from V and 3 from J, leaving 10 bases between them. CDR3: CASSFLGDTEAFF. The DNA for the CDR3 is TGTGCCAGTAGTTTTCTGGGAGACACTGAAGCTTTCTTT.

The chain combines TRBV27 with TRBJ2-7; 7 bases agree with TRBD2. The CDR3 is 14 amino acids. The V segment lost 4 bases and the J segment 2 bases; nucleotides outside the gene matches: 5. Germline CDR1 MNHEY, CDR2 SMNVEV (reference sequence). In nucleotides, the CDR3 is TGTGCCAGCAGTTCACGACTAGCCCCCTACGAGCAGTACTTC. It specifies CASSSRLAPYEQYF.

For this clonotype: A much larger clone lies a single base off, so this may be a read error. This rearrangement joins TRBV13 to TRBJ2-2; tentatively, D is TRBD2 (5 bases). CDR3 length: 15 amino acids. The germline V gene encodes CDR1 PRHDT and CDR2 FYEKMQ (reference sequence). This CDR3 is CASSPESRNTGELSF. The CDR3 DNA sequence: TGTGCCAGCAGCCCCGAATCAAGGAACACCGGGGAGCTGTCTTTT.

The sample holds many counts of this clonotype. V and J are TRBV6-6 and TRBJ2-7; D remains ambiguous. The germline V gene has CDR1 MNHNY and CDR2 SVGAGI (reference sequence). CDR3 length: 16 amino acids. Trimming cost V 6 bases and J 1 base, with 19 bases left between them. CDR3 bases: TGTGCCAGCAGCATTTACCCCGACACCGAGTCCTACGAGCAGTACTTC. Translation: CASSIYPDTESYEQYF.

This clonotype was observed many times. The gene calls are TRBV20-1 and TRBJ2-7; no definite D call. V was shortened by 0 bases and J by 3 bases, with 6 bases between the two germline ends. The CDR3 spans 12 residues. Germline CDR1 and CDR2: DFQATT and SNEGSKA (reference sequence). CDR3 protein: CSARDFDYEQYF. Here the CDR3 DNA reads TGCAGTGCTAGAGATTTTGACTACGAGCAGTACTTC.

This clonotype has just a few counts. This rearrangement joins TRBV6-1 to TRBJ1-1; 11 bases map to TRBD1. CDR3 size: 15 residues. The V gene end was trimmed by 6 bases and the J gene end by 6 bases; junction bases not matched to a gene: 9. Germline values: CDR1 MNHNS, CDR2 SASEGT. In DNA, the CDR3 is TGTGCCAGCAGGGGGACAGGGGGTGGCGCGGCTGAAGCTTTCTTT. Its translation is CASRGTGGGAAEAFF.

There are a few counts of this clonotype. This sequence joins TRBV11-2 and TRBJ1-2; a weak D match, TRBD1 (5 bases). The CDR3 extends over 14 amino acids. V was shortened by 2 bases and J by 4 bases, with 11 bases between the two germline ends. Germline CDR1 reads SGHAT; CDR2 reads FQNNGV. This chain's CDR3 is CASSLHGAAYGYTF. The CDR3 nucleotides are TGTGCCAGCAGCTTACACGGGGCAGCCTATGGCTACACCTTC.

This clonotype was counted a few times. The CDR3 is CASSPTTVMNTEAFF. The CDR3 nucleotides are TGTGCCAGCTCACCTACGACAGTCATGAACACTGAAGCTTTCTTT. The gene calls are TRBV18 and TRBJ1-1; possibly TRBD1 for D (5 bases). The germline gives CDR1 KGHSH, CDR2 LQKENI. The CDR3 is made up of 15 amino acids. The germline V and J ends were trimmed by 3 bases and 0 bases, with 11 bases remaining between them. The variable domain in full, completed from reference TRBV18 and TRBJ1-1, reads NAGVMQNPRHLVRRRGQEARLRCSPMKGHSHVYWYRQLPEEGLKFMVYLQKENIIDESGMPKERFSAEFPKEGPSILRIQQVVRGDSAAYFCASSPTTVMNTEAFFGQGTRLTVV.

This sequence joins TRBV25-1 and TRBJ1-1; D gene unclear. Trimming took off 3 bases at V and 4 bases at J, with 6 bases between the two ends. Germline V CDR1 and CDR2: MGHDK, SYGVNS. This CDR3 is built from 12 residues. CDR3 sequence reads: CASSDAATEAFF. CDR3 nucleotide sequence: TGTGCCAGCAGTGATGCCGCCACTGAAGCTTTCTTT.

The chain has TRBV6-5 and TRBJ2-7; D is unclear. The germline gives CDR1 MNHEY, CDR2 SVGAGI. The germline V and J ends were trimmed by 6 bases and 4 bases, with 10 bases remaining between them. The CDR3 is made up of 12 amino acids. The CDR3 bases are TGTGCCAGCAGGAGTGGAGTTTACGAGCAGTACTTC. Translation gives CASRSGVYEQYF.

This clonotype has more than one count but fewer than ten. The V gene is TRBV29-1, the J gene TRBJ1-2; D is unresolved. Germline V gene sequence: CDR1 SQVTM, CDR2 ANQGSEA. The germline V and J ends were trimmed by 7 bases and 8 bases, with 17 bases remaining between them. The CDR3 sequence is 12 residues long. The CDR3 coding sequence is TGCAGCGCCCCAGACCTCCCGAACGGCTACACCTTC. Amino acid sequence: CSAPDLPNGYTF.

The chain employs TRBV19 and TRBJ2-5, with D hard to call. The CDR3 is 13 amino acids. Trimming took 3 bases from V and 5 from J, leaving 10 bases between them. From germline, CDR1 is LNHDA and CDR2 SQIVND (reference sequence). The CDR3 bases are TGTGCCAGTAGTATGGACGAGTCTGAGACCCAGTACTTC. It translates to CASSMDESETQYF.

This sequence joins TRBV9 and TRBJ1-1, with D unresolved. This CDR3 is 13 amino acids long. CDR1 and CDR2 from the germline V gene are SGDLS and YYNGEE. V shed 3 bases and J shed 0 bases, with 6 bases lying between them. CDR3 nucleotides: TGTGCCAGCAGCGGAAGCGTGAACACTGAAGCTTTCTTT. Protein product: CASSGSVNTEAFF.

In its sample, this clonotype was seen a few times. V gene TRBV6-5 combines with J gene TRBJ2-3; 9 bases are shared with TRBD2. This CDR3 is 17 amino acids long. CDR1 and CDR2 (germline): MNHEY, SVGAGI. V gave up 6 bases and J gave up 5 bases; unmatched junction bases: 15. CDR3 in amino acids: CASSPPWVSGSLDTQYF. DNA of the CDR3: TGTGCCAGCAGCCCCCCCTGGGTTAGCGGGAGTCTAGATACGCAGTATTTT.